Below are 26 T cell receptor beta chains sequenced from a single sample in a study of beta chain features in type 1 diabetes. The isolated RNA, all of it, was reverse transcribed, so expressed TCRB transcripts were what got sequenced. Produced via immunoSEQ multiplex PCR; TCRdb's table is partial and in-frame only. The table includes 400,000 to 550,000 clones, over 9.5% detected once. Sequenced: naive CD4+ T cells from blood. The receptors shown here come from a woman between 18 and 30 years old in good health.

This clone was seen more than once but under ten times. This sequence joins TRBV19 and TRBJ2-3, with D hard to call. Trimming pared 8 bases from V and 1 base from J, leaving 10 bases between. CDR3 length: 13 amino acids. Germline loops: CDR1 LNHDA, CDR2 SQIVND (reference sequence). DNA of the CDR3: TGTGCCAGTTCTGGGATTCGCACAGATACGCAGTATTTT. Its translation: CASSGIRTDTQYF.

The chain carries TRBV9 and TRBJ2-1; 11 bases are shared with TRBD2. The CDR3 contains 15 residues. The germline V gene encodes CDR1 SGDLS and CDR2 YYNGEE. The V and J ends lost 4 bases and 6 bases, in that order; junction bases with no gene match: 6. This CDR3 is CASSLALAGGNEQFF. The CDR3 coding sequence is TGTGCCAGCAGCCTGGCCCTAGCGGGGGGCAATGAGCAGTTCTTC. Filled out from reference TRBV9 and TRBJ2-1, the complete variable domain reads DSGVTQTPKHLITATGQRVTLRCSPRSGDLSVYWYQQSLDQGLQFLIQYYNGEERAKGNILERFSAQQFPDLHSELNLSSLELGDSALYFCASSLALAGGNEQFFGPGTRLTVL.

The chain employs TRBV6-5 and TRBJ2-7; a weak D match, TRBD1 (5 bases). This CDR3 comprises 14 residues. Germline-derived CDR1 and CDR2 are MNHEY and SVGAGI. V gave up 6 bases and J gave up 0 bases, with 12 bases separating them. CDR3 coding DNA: TGTGCCAGCAGCCCTAGGGGTAGCTCCTACGAGCAGTACGTC. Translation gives CASSPRGSSYEQYV.

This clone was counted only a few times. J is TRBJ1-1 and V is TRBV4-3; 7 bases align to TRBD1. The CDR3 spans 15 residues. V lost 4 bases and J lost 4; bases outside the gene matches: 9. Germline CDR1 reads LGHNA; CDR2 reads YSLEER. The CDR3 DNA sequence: TGCGCCAGCAGCCGATCTACAGGGGTCGCCACTGAAGCTTTCTTT. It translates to CASSRSTGVATEAFF.

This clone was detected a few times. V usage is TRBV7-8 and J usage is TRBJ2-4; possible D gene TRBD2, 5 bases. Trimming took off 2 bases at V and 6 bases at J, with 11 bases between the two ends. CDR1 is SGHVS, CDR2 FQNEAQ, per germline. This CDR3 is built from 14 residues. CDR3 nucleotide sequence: TGTGCCAGCAGCTTATCCGAGGCGGGAAACATTCAGTACTTC. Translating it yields CASSLSEAGNIQYF.

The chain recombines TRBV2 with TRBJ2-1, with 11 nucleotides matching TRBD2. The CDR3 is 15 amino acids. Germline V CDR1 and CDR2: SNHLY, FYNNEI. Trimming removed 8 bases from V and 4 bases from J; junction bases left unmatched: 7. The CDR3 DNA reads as TGTGCCAGCCTTGATAGCGGGAGGGCGTACAATGAGCAGTTCTTC. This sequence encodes CASLDSGRAYNEQFF.

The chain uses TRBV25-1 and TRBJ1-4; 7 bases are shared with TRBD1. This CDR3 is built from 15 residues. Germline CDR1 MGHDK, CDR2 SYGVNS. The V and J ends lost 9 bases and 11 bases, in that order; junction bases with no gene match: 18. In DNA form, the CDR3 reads TGTGCCAGTTCATTCAAGGGGGCCGAACCTCCTAAACTGTTTTTT. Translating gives CASSFKGAEPPKLFF.

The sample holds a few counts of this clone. The CDR3 nucleotides are TGTGCCAGCTCACAAGCGGACAGTGGGGGCTACGAGCAGTACTTC. Encoded protein: CASSQADSGGYEQYF. The chain is built from TRBV18 and TRBJ2-7; possibly TRBD1 for D (6 bases). The germline V and J ends were trimmed by 4 bases and 3 bases, with 16 bases remaining between them. The CDR3 is 15 amino acids. Germline CDR1 and CDR2: KGHSH and LQKENI.

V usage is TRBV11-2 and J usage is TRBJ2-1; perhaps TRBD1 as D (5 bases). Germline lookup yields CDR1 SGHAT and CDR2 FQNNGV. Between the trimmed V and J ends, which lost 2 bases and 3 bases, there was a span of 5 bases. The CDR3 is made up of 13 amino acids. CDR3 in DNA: TGTGCCAGCAGCTTAACAGGCTACAATGAGCAGTTCTTC. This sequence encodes CASSLTGYNEQFF. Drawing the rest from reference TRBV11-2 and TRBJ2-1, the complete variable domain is EAGVAQSPRYKIIEKRQSVAFWCNPISGHATLYWYQQILGQGPKLLIQFQNNGVVDDSQLPKDRFSAERLKGVDSTLKIQPAKLEDSAVYLCASSLTGYNEQFFGPGTRLTVL.

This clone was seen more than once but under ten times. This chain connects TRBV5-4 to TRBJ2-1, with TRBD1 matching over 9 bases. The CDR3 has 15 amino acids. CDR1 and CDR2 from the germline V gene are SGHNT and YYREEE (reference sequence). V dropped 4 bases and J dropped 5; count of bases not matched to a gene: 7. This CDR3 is CASSPPDRGNNEQFF. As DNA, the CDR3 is TGTGCCAGCAGCCCACCGGACAGGGGAAACAATGAGCAGTTCTTC.

For the CDR3, the DNA is TGCGCCAGCAGCTTCCAATTGTACGGGGGGACGCAGTATTTT. Protein product: CASSFQLYGGTQYF. V gene TRBV5-1 combines with J gene TRBJ2-3, with 7 bases lining up with TRBD2. V lost 2 bases and J lost 9; bases outside the gene matches: 9. This CDR3 comprises 14 residues. CDR1 is SGHRS, CDR2 YFSETQ, per germline. The whole variable domain, remainder taken from reference TRBV5-1 and TRBJ2-3, is KAGVTQTPRYLIKTRGQQVTLSCSPISGHRSVSWYQQTPGQGLQFLFEYFSETQRNKGNFPGRFSGRQFSNSRSEMNVSTLELGDSALYLCASSFQLYGGTQYFGPGTRLTVL.

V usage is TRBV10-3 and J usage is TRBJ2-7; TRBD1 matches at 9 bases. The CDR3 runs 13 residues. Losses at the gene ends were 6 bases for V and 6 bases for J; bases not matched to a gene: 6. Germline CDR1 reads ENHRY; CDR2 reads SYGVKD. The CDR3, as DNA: TGTGCCATCAGGGGACAGGGCCAGGGCGAGCAGTACTTC. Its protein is CAIRGQGQGEQYF.

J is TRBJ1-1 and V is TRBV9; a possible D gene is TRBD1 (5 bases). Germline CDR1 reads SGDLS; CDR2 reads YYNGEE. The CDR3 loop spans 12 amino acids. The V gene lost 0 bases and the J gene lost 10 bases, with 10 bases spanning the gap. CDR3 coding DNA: TGTGCCAGCAGCGTAGGGCGGGGCACAGCTTTCTTT. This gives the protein CASSVGRGTAFF.

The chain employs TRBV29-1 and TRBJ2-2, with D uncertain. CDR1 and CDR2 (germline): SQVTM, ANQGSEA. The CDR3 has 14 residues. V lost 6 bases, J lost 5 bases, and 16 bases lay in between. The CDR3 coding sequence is TGCAGCGTCGCCCGCTGGGAATCTACCGGGGAGCTGTTTTTT. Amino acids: CSVARWESTGELFF.

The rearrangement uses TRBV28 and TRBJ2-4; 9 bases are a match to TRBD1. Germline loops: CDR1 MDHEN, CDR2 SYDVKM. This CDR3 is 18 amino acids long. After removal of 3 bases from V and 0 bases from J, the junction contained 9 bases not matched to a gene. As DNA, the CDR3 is TGTGCCAGCAGTTTCACAGGGGGCGGGACAATAGCCAAAAACATTCAGTACTTC. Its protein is CASSFTGGGTIAKNIQYF.

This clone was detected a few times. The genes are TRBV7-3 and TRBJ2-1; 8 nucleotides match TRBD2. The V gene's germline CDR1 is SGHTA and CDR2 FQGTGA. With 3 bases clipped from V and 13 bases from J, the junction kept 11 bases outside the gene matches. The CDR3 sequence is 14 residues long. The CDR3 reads CASSFGVLAGIQFF. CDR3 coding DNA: TGTGCCAGCAGCTTCGGGGTCTTAGCGGGAATTCAGTTCTTC.

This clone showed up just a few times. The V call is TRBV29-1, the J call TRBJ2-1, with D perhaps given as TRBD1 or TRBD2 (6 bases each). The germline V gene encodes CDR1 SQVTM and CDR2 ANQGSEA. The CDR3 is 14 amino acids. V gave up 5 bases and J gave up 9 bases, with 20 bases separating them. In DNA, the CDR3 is TGCAGCGTTTGGGGGGCACTAGTCATGGGTGAGCAGTTCTTC. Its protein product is CSVWGALVMGEQFF.

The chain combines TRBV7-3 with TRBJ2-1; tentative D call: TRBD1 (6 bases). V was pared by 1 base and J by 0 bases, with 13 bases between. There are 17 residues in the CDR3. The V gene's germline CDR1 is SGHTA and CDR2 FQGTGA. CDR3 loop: CASSLNLGAHSYNEQFF. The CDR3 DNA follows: TGTGCCAGCAGCTTAAATTTGGGGGCGCACTCCTACAATGAGCAGTTCTTC.

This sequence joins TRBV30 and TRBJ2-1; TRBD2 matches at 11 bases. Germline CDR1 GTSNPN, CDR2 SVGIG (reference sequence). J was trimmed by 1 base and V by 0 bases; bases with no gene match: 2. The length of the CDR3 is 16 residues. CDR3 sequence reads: CAWSVRLAGSYNEQFF. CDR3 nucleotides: TGTGCCTGGAGTGTCCGACTAGCGGGGTCCTACAATGAGCAGTTCTTC. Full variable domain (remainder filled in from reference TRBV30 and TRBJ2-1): SQTIHQWPATLVQPVGSPLSLECTVEGTSNPNLYWYRQAAGRGLQLLFYSVGIGQISSEVPQNLSASRPQDRQFILSSKKLLLSDSGFYLCAWSVRLAGSYNEQFFGPGTRLTVL.

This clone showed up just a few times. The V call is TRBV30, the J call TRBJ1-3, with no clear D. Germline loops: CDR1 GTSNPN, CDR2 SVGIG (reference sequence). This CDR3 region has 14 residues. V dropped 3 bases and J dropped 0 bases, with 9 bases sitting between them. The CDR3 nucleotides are TGTGCCTGGAGAATCGCAAGCTCTGGAAACACCATATATTTT. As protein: CAWRIASSGNTIYF. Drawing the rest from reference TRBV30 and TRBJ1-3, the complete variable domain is SQTIHQWPATLVQPVGSPLSLECTVEGTSNPNLYWYRQAAGRGLQLLFYSVGIGQISSEVPQNLSASRPQDRQFILSSKKLLLSDSGFYLCAWRIASSGNTIYFGEGSWLTVV.

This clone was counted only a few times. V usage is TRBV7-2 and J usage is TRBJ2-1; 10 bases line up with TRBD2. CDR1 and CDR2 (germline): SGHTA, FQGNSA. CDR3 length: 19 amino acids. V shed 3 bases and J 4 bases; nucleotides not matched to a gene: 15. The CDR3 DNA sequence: TGTGCCAGCAGCTTCCAGAGCGGGACTAGCGCCCGCCCTTACAATGAGCAGTTCTTC. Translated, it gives CASSFQSGTSARPYNEQFF.

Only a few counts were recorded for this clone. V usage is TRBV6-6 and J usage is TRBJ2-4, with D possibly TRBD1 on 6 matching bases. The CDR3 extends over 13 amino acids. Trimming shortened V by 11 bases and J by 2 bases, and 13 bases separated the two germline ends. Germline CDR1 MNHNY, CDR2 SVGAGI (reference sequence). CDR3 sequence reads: CAVQGPPKNIQYF. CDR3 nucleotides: TGTGCCGTACAGGGTCCACCCAAAAACATTCAGTACTTC.

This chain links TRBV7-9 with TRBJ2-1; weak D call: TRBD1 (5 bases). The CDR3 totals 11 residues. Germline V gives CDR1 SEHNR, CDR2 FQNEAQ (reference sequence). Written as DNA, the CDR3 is TGTGCGGCCGGCCTAGGGGATGAGCAGTTCTTC. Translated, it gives CAAGLGDEQFF.

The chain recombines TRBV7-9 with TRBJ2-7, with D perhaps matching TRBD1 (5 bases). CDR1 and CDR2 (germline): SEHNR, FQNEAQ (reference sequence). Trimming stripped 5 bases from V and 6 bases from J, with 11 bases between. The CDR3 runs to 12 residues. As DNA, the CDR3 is TGTGCCAGCAGCCTTTCCACAGGCGAGCAGTACTTC. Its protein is CASSLSTGEQYF.

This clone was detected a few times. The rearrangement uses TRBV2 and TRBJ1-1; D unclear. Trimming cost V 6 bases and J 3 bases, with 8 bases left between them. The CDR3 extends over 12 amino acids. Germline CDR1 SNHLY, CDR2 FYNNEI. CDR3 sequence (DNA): TGTGCCAGCAGCTTAACGGACACTGAAGCTTTCTTT. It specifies CASSLTDTEAFF.

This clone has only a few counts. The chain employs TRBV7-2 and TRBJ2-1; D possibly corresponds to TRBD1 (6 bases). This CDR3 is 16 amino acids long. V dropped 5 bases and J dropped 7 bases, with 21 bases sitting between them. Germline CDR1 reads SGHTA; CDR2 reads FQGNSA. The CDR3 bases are TGTGCCAGCAGCCCTCAGTGGGGGCAGGGTCAAAATGAGCAGTTCTTC. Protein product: CASSPQWGQGQNEQFF.